The 13 T cell receptor beta chains presented below share a single source sample, sequenced in a study of blood T cell repertoires in COVID-19. The data were produced by immunoSEQ multiplex PCR, yet TCRdb's version contains in-frame clones alone and is incomplete. The table records roughly 14,000 clones, over 75% of them present only once. What was sequenced was peripheral blood. These receptors were collected from a man aged 50-60 years with active COVID-19.

The chain couples TRBV10-1 to TRBJ2-5; D possibly corresponds to TRBD1 (6 bases). V was pared by 3 bases and J by 7 bases, with 15 bases between. This CDR3 comprises 14 residues. Germline V CDR1 and CDR2: WNHNN, SYGVQD (reference sequence). The CDR3 reads CASSEGTPIGTQYF. DNA of the CDR3: TGCGCCAGCAGTGAAGGGACACCTATTGGGACCCAGTACTTC.

The CDR3 nucleotides are TGTGCCAGCAGTTTCTATCTAGCGGGAGGGACAGATACGCAGTATTTT. Translation: CASSFYLAGGTDTQYF. The V and J genes are TRBV28 and TRBJ2-3, with 12 bases aligning to TRBD2. This CDR3 is 16 amino acids long. CDR1 and CDR2 (germline): MDHEN, SYDVKM. Trimming removed 3 bases from V and 3 bases from J; junction bases left unmatched: 4.

Written as DNA, the CDR3 is TGTGCCAGCAGCTTCGGGAGGGGCGAGACCCAGTACTTC. Translation: CASSFGRGETQYF. The chain combines TRBV5-6 with TRBJ2-5, with 8 bases lining up with TRBD2. This CDR3 has 13 residues. With V trimmed by 2 bases and J by 5 bases, 2 bases remained unmatched. Germline V CDR1 and CDR2: SGHDT, YYEEEE.

The chain joins TRBV5-1 to TRBJ2-7; possibly TRBD1 for D (6 bases). This CDR3 spans 15 amino acids. V was trimmed by 3 bases and J by 2 bases, leaving 15 bases between them. The V gene's germline CDR1 is SGHRS and CDR2 YFSETQ. CDR3 in DNA: TGCGCCAGCAGCTCAAAGAACAGGGTGGCCTACGAGCAGTACTTC. This translates into CASSSKNRVAYEQYF.

V usage is TRBV7-2 and J usage is TRBJ2-5; D might be TRBD2 (6 bases). CDR3 length equals 13 residues. The V end was cut by 1 base, the J end by 5 bases, with 8 bases between. Germline values: CDR1 SGHTA, CDR2 FQGNSA. The CDR3 coding sequence is TGTGCCAGCAGCTTAGGGGGGGTTGAGACCCAGTACTTC. As protein: CASSLGGVETQYF. Complete variable domain (other parts from reference TRBV7-2 and TRBJ2-5): GAGVSQSPSNKVTEKGKDVELRCDPISGHTALYWYRQSLGQGLEFLIYFQGNSAPDKSGLPSDRFSAERTGGSVSTLTIQRTQQEDSAVYLCASSLGGVETQYFGPGTRLLVL.

This clone was seen a single time. The chain carries TRBV10-3 and TRBJ1-1, with TRBD1 as a possible D gene (6 bases). V was trimmed by 10 bases and J by 0 bases, leaving 9 bases between them. Looked up from germline, CDR1 is ENHRY and CDR2 is SYGVKD. The CDR3 contains 12 residues. The CDR3 loop is CATGQMNTEAFF. The CDR3 DNA sequence: TGTGCCACAGGACAGATGAACACTGAAGCTTTCTTT.

There are a few counts of this clone. CDR3 in DNA: TGTGCCAGCAGTCAGCGGGAGGGCCTTTTTAACTACAATGAGCAGTTCTTC. As protein: CASSQREGLFNYNEQFF. The chain employs TRBV27 and TRBJ2-1, with TRBD2 matching over 10 bases. V gave up 5 bases and J gave up 3 bases; unmatched junction bases: 10. Germline V gene lookup returns CDR1 MNHEY and CDR2 SMNVEV (reference sequence). The CDR3 covers 17 residues.

The chain uses TRBV14 and TRBJ2-1, with 8 bases identical to TRBD1. CDR3 length: 16 amino acids. CDR1 and CDR2 (germline): SGHDN, FVKESK. V trimming: 1 base; J trimming: 2 bases; junction bases outside the gene matches: 4. Here the CDR3 DNA reads TGTGCCAGCAGCCAAGTGCAGGGGGCGGCCTACAATGAGCAGTTCTTC. Translated: CASSQVQGAAYNEQFF.

The V and J genes are TRBV7-8 and TRBJ2-6, with D uncertain. The CDR3 loop spans 15 amino acids. V gave up 5 bases and J gave up 2 bases, with 10 bases separating them. In germline, CDR1 is SGHVS, CDR2 FQNEAQ. CDR3 in DNA: TGTGCCAGCAGCCCGCTAGGCCCTGGGGCCAACGTCCTGACTTTC. This translates into CASSPLGPGANVLTF. The whole variable domain, filled in from reference TRBV7-8 and TRBJ2-6, reads GAGVSQSPRYKVAKRGQDVALRCDPISGHVSLFWYQQALGQGPEFLTYFQNEAQLDKSGLPSDRFFAERPEGSVSTLKIQRTQQEDSAVYLCASSPLGPGANVLTFGAGSRLTVL.

The chain carries TRBV10-3 and TRBJ2-3, with a tentative D call TRBD1 (5 bases). Germline CDR1 reads ENHRY; CDR2 reads SYGVKD. The CDR3 is 16 amino acids. V lost 2 bases and J lost 2, with 14 bases in between. In DNA form, the CDR3 reads TGTGCCATCAGTGAGGTGGGGCAATCGGCCACAGATACGCAGTATTTT. Protein: CAISEVGQSATDTQYF.

The rearrangement links TRBV9 to TRBJ1-3; a weak D match, TRBD1 (6 bases). The germline V and J ends were trimmed by 4 bases and 2 bases, with 19 bases remaining between them. From germline, CDR1 is SGDLS and CDR2 YYNGEE. This CDR3 has 17 amino acids. CDR3 amino acids: CASSITTGFSPGNTIYF. The CDR3 DNA reads as TGTGCCAGCAGCATTACGACAGGTTTTAGTCCTGGAAACACCATATATTTT.

V gene TRBV5-4 combines with J gene TRBJ2-5; 10 bases match TRBD2. V lost 3 bases to trimming and J lost 2 bases; unmatched junction nucleotides: 4. This CDR3 is built from 15 residues. The germline gives CDR1 SGHNT, CDR2 YYREEE (reference sequence). CDR3 sequence reads: CASSSRTSGQETQYF. The CDR3 bases are TGTGCCAGCAGCTCCAGGACTAGCGGACAAGAGACCCAGTACTTC.

The V gene is TRBV11-2, the J gene TRBJ1-1; D is unclear. This CDR3 is built from 13 residues. Germline CDR1 and CDR2: SGHAT and FQNNGV. The ends were cut back, 5 bases at V and 7 bases at J, with 14 bases in the middle. CDR3 nucleotides: TGTGCCAGCAGCCGAAATTCGGTAGTTGAAGCTTTCTTT. It encodes CASSRNSVVEAFF.